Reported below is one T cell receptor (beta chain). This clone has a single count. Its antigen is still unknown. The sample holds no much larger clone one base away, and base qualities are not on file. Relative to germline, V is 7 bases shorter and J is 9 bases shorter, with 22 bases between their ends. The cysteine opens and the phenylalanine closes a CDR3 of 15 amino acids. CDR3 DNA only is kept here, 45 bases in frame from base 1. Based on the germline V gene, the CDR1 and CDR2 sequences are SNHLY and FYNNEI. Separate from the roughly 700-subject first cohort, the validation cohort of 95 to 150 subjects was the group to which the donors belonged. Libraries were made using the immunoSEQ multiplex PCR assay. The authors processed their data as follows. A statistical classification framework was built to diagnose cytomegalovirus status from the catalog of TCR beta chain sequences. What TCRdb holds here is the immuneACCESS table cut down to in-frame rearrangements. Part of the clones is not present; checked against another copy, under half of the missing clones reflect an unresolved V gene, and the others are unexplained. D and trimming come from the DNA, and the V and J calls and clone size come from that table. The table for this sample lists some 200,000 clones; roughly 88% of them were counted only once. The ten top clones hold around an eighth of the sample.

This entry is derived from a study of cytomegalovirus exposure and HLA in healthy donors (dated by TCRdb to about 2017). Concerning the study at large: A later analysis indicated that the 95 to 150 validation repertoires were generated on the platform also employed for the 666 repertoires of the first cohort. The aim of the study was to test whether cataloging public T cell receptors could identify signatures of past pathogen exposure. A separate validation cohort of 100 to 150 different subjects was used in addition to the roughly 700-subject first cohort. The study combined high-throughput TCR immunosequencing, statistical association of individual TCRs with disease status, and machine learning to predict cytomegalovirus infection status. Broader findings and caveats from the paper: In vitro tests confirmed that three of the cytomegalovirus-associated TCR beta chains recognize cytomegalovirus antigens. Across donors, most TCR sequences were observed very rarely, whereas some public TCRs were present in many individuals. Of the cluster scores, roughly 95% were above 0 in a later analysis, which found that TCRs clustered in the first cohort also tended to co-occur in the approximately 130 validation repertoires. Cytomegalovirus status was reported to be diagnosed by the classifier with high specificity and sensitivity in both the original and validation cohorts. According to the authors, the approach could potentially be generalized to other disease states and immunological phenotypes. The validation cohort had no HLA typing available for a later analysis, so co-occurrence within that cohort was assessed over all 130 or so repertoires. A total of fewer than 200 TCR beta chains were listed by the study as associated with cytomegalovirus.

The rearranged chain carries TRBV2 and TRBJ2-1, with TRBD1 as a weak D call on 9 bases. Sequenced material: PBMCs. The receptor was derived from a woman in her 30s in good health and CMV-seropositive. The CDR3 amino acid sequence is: CASTSQGARGVEQFF. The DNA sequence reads TGTGCCAGCACCTCACAGGGGGCGCGGGGGGTTGAGCAGTTCTTC.